A single sample is the source of the 29 T cell receptor beta chains below, sequenced in a study of T-cell reconstitution after alpha-beta-depleted transplantation in children (dated by TCRdb to the mid-2010s). What this sample's treatment or condition label stands for: allogeneic hematopoietic cell transplantation with graft depleted of TCRalphabeta T cells and CD19 B cells. Receptors were amplified or captured by PCR. This sample was sequenced with an Illumina HiSeq 2500. To normalize quantification of the TCRbeta repertoire, the TCR libraries were built with molecular barcoding that relied on unique molecular identifiers. The raw public data were reprocessed by TCRdb itself: fastp quality trimming at Q25, MiXCR clonotype calling, in-frame beta chains only. Each CDR3 protein appears once, grouped with its most common genes and DNA. This sample comprises about 980,000 distinct CDR3 sequences, about 29% of them detected only once. In total, the top ten clones hold 28% of the sample.

The sequences come from PBMCs, mostly from graft donor cells, collected 360 days after TCRalphabeta/CD19-depleted stem cell transplant. The receptors shown here come from a boy less than two years old who had a stem cell transplant for SCID, so the T cells may come from the graft donor.

This chain links TRBV7-9 with TRBJ2-3, with 8 bases fitting TRBD1. Germline CDR1 and CDR2: SEHNR and FQNEAQ (reference sequence). Trimming removed 8 bases from V and 4 bases from J; junction bases left unmatched: 11. This CDR3 contains 15 residues. The CDR3 is CASSRTGRGADTQYF. The CDR3 bases are TGTGCCAGCTCCCGGACAGGGCGAGGCGCAGATACGCAGTATTTT.

The chain carries TRBV5-5 and TRBJ2-5, with 8 bases fitting TRBD2. Trimming cost V 3 bases and J 2 bases; bases outside gene matches: 6. The CDR3 contains 15 residues. Germline assignment: CDR1 SGHKS and CDR2 YYEKEE (reference sequence). CDR3 residues: CASSSPSGPQETQYF. Written as DNA, the CDR3 is TGTGCCAGCAGCTCACCTAGCGGGCCTCAAGAGACCCAGTACTTC.

This chain connects TRBV15 to TRBJ2-7, with D hard to call. Germline assignment: CDR1 LNHNV and CDR2 YYDKDF (reference sequence). This CDR3 has 17 amino acids. Deletions cut 0 bases from V and 1 base from J, with 16 bases between. CDR3 amino acids: CATSREGVGSESYEQYF. As DNA, the CDR3 is TGTGCCACCAGCAGAGAAGGTGTCGGGTCCGAGTCCTACGAGCAGTACTTC.

The chain combines TRBV5-1 with TRBJ2-4; no clear D. There are 16 residues in the CDR3. The V gene's germline CDR1 is SGHRS and CDR2 YFSETQ. Trimming shortened V by 4 bases and J by 2 bases, and 16 bases separated the two germline ends. Written as DNA, the CDR3 is TGCGCCAGCAGCCCTTTTACGACCGATACCAAAAACATTCAGTACTTC. Translation gives CASSPFTTDTKNIQYF.

There are a few counts of this clonotype. The gene calls are TRBV4-3 and TRBJ2-3, with TRBD1 as a possible D gene (5 bases). Per germline, CDR1 LGHNA and CDR2 YSLEER. Trimming pared 4 bases from V and 6 bases from J, leaving 11 bases between. There are 13 residues in the CDR3. CDR3 DNA sequence: TGCGCCAGCAGCCTGACAGATGGGGATACGCAGTATTTT. Translating gives CASSLTDGDTQYF.

V gene TRBV28 combines with J gene TRBJ2-5; TRBD1 aligns across 9 bases. The germline gives CDR1 MDHEN, CDR2 SYDVKM. With 2 bases clipped from V and 2 bases from J, the junction kept 9 bases outside the gene matches. The CDR3 covers 17 residues. The CDR3 sequence is CASSLPTGQGVQETQYF. DNA of the CDR3: TGTGCCAGCAGTTTACCCACGGGACAGGGTGTTCAAGAGACCCAGTACTTC.

This clonotype was observed once. This rearrangement joins TRBV12-3 or TRBV12-4 to TRBJ2-1; TRBD2 matches 8 bases. The CDR3 totals 15 residues. The V segment lost 4 bases and the J segment 5 bases; nucleotides outside the gene matches: 7. The CDR3 here is CASSSASGLNNEQFF. CDR3 bases: TGTGCCAGCAGTTCGGCTAGCGGGCTTAACAATGAGCAGTTCTTC.

The CDR3 DNA sequence: TGTGCCAGCAGTCCTTATCGGGTCGGTTTGGGGACCATGAACACTGAAGCTTTCTTT. This translates into CASSPYRVGLGTMNTEAFF. This chain connects TRBV12-3 or TRBV12-4 to TRBJ1-1; a possible D gene is TRBD1 (5 bases). Trimming took 5 bases from V and 0 from J, leaving 25 bases between them. This CDR3 contains 19 residues.

This clonotype was seen more than once but under ten times. V gene TRBV25-1 combines with J gene TRBJ2-1; D is unresolved. Between the trimmed V and J ends, which lost 1 base and 4 bases, there was a span of 5 bases. This CDR3 has 13 residues. Germline CDR1 is MGHDK and CDR2 is SYGVNS. The CDR3 DNA sequence: TGTGCCAGCAGTGAATGGCAGTACAATGAGCAGTTCTTC. Protein: CASSEWQYNEQFF.

This clonotype was found a few times. This chain joins TRBV29-1 and TRBJ1-2; D uncertain. The CDR3 contains 14 residues. V lost 2 bases to trimming and J lost 2 bases, with 12 bases between them. CDR1 and CDR2 (germline): SQVTM, ANQGSEA. The CDR3 DNA reads TGCAGCGTTGAATCGGTATCGGGGAACTATGGCTACACCTTC. As protein: CSVESVSGNYGYTF.

The genes are TRBV27 and TRBJ2-3; 10 bases map to TRBD1. From germline, CDR1 is MNHEY and CDR2 SMNVEV (reference sequence). The V gene end was trimmed by 2 bases and the J gene end by 0 bases; junction bases not matched to a gene: 5. This CDR3 is built from 17 residues. The CDR3 spells CASSLHRTGGSTDTQYF. The CDR3, as DNA: TGTGCCAGCAGTTTACACCGGACAGGGGGTAGCACAGATACGCAGTATTTT.

The chain is built from TRBV10-3 and TRBJ1-3, with D uncertain. Looked up from germline, CDR1 is ENHRY and CDR2 is SYGVKD. V was trimmed by 10 bases and J by 0 bases, leaving 19 bases between them. The CDR3 length is 16 residues. CDR3 coding DNA: TGTGCCACACGACCCTATACAGCCAGCTCTGGAAACACCATATATTTT. The encoded protein is CATRPYTASSGNTIYF.

V usage is TRBV29-1 and J usage is TRBJ2-3; 7 positions agree with TRBD1. The V gene's germline CDR1 is SQVTM and CDR2 ANQGSEA. Trimming took 2 bases from V and 4 from J; bases not matched to a gene: 12. This CDR3 has 16 residues. The CDR3 DNA reads as TGCAGCGTTGAACAACTAATGGACAGGCCTCCAGATACGCAGTATTTT. This encodes CSVEQLMDRPPDTQYF.

The chain uses TRBV6-1 and TRBJ2-2, with 12 bases matching TRBD1. The V gene's germline CDR1 is MNHNS and CDR2 SASEGT. V lost 5 bases and J lost 7; bases outside the gene matches: 5. This CDR3 has 15 residues. In DNA form, the CDR3 reads TGTGCCAGCAGTCCCGGGACAGGGGGCGTCGGGGAGCTGTTTTTT. The encoded protein is CASSPGTGGVGELFF.

This clonotype showed up just a few times. This chain links TRBV25-1 with TRBJ2-1; 8 bases align to TRBD1. The CDR3 is 15 amino acids. V gave up 5 bases and J gave up 2 bases; unmatched junction bases: 5. Germline loops: CDR1 MGHDK, CDR2 SYGVNS. CDR3 protein: CASSKQTGAYNEQFF. The CDR3 nucleotides are TGTGCCAGCAGTAAACAGACAGGGGCCTACAATGAGCAGTTCTTC.

This clonotype was seen a few times. The J gene is TRBJ2-2, the V gene TRBV6-4; TRBD1 agrees at 7 bases. The V gene's germline CDR1 is MRHNA and CDR2 SNTAGT. This CDR3 has 15 amino acids. Trimming cost V 6 bases and J 5 bases; bases outside gene matches: 9. Written as DNA, the CDR3 is TGTGCCAGCAGCGAATACAGGGGCGCTACCGGGGAGCTGTTTTTT. Translated, it gives CASSEYRGATGELFF.

The chain links TRBV7-3 to TRBJ2-6, with 7 positions matching TRBD1. This CDR3 spans 16 amino acids. J lost 1 base, V lost 3 bases, and 3 bases had no gene match. Germline CDR1 SGHTA, CDR2 FQGTGA. The CDR3, as DNA: TGTGCCAGCAGCTTCCGACAGGGTTCTGGGGCCAACGTCCTGACTTTC. It encodes CASSFRQGSGANVLTF.

In this sample, this clonotype turned up a few times. The chain recombines TRBV27 with TRBJ1-1; D might be TRBD1 (5 bases). The CDR3 runs 13 residues. CDR1 is MNHEY and CDR2 is SMNVEV in the germline V gene (reference sequence). V shed 4 bases and J shed 4 bases, with 10 bases lying between them. CDR3 sequence (DNA): TGTGCCAGCAGTTATTGGGGGGGCACTGAAGCTTTCTTT. Its translation is CASSYWGGTEAFF.

This clonotype was picked up a small number of times. CDR3 sequence: CASSYGGPRTNGDTQYF. The CDR3, as DNA: TGTGCCAGCAGCTATGGCGGTCCTCGGACCAACGGGGATACGCAGTATTTT. The chain links TRBV9 to TRBJ2-3; D remains ambiguous. Deletions cut 4 bases from V and 6 bases from J, with 24 bases between. The CDR3 totals 17 residues. Germline assignment: CDR1 SGDLS and CDR2 YYNGEE.

This chain connects TRBV4-2 to TRBJ2-5, with 11 bases aligning to TRBD2. CDR1 LGHNA and CDR2 YNFKEQ come from the germline V gene. CDR3 length equals 17 residues. With V trimmed by 3 bases and J by 5 bases, 11 bases remained unmatched. CDR3 in DNA: TGTGCCAGCAGCCATTCCAAACTAGCGGGGGATTGGGAGACCCAGTACTTC. The encoded protein is CASSHSKLAGDWETQYF.

The chain has TRBV7-9 and TRBJ1-1; D is perhaps TRBD1 (5 bases). This CDR3 comprises 13 residues. Trimming left V 4 bases short and J 10 bases short, with 16 bases between. CDR1 is SEHNR, CDR2 FQNEAQ, per germline (reference sequence). CDR3 sequence reads: CASSSYGGRAAFF. CDR3 DNA sequence: TGTGCCAGCAGCTCGTACGGGGGACGGGCAGCTTTCTTT.

V and J are TRBV28 and TRBJ2-7, with 9 bases identical to TRBD2. CDR1 and CDR2 (germline): MDHEN, SYDVKM. The CDR3 sequence is 14 residues long. V trimming: 4 bases; J trimming: 2 bases; junction bases outside the gene matches: 3. CDR3 sequence: CASSSLAGTYEQYF. The CDR3 DNA reads TGTGCCAGCAGTTCCCTAGCGGGGACCTACGAGCAGTACTTC.

This chain connects TRBV4-1 to TRBJ1-3; TRBD1 aligns across 9 bases. Germline lookup yields CDR1 MGHRA and CDR2 YSYEKL. The CDR3 covers 16 residues. The trim removed 0 bases at V and 4 bases at J, leaving 4 bases unmatched. Here the CDR3 reads CASSQEDRGKGNTIYF. CDR3 DNA: TGCGCCAGCAGCCAAGAAGACAGGGGGAAAGGAAACACCATATATTTT.

This clonotype was recorded a few times. The chain joins TRBV6-1 to TRBJ2-6; D gene uncertain. The CDR3 has 15 residues. V was shortened by 5 bases and J by 3 bases, with 11 bases between the two germline ends. Germline lookup yields CDR1 MNHNS and CDR2 SASEGT. CDR3 protein: CASSPGRDGANVLTF. Here the CDR3 DNA reads TGTGCCAGCAGTCCCGGTAGGGATGGGGCCAACGTCCTGACTTTC.

This clonotype was picked up a small number of times. The genes are TRBV6-1 and TRBJ2-1; possibly TRBD1 for D (6 bases). The CDR3 extends over 15 amino acids. Germline CDR1 MNHNS, CDR2 SASEGT. Trimming shortened V by 5 bases and J by 3 bases, and 14 bases separated the two germline ends. The CDR3 spells CASSPQTGVYNEQFF. The CDR3 DNA sequence: TGTGCCAGCAGTCCACAGACAGGAGTCTACAATGAGCAGTTCTTC.

This chain links TRBV6-1 with TRBJ1-1, with a possible D match to TRBD1 (6 bases). Trimming removed 11 bases from V and 3 bases from J, with 16 bases in between. The germline V gene has CDR1 MNHNS and CDR2 SASEGT. The CDR3 has 13 amino acids. CDR3 protein: CASRGGPYTEAFF. The DNA of the CDR3 is TGTGCCTCCCGAGGGGGGCCATACACTGAAGCTTTCTTT.

This chain connects TRBV20-1 to TRBJ1-1; D is perhaps TRBD1 (5 bases). Germline V gene sequence: CDR1 DFQATT, CDR2 SNEGSKA (reference sequence). CDR3 size: 17 residues. V lost 8 bases, J lost 1 base, and 26 bases lay in between. CDR3 amino acids: CSLGRAGVVLPNTEAFF. The CDR3 DNA reads as TGCAGTCTAGGGAGGGCGGGGGTTGTACTGCCGAACACTGAAGCTTTCTTT.

This clonotype was seen repeatedly, ten times or more. Relative to the germline gene, one junction end is altered; a read error may explain this. The chain has TRBV5-1 and TRBJ2-3, with 10 bases identical to TRBD1. Germline-derived CDR1 and CDR2 are SGHRS and YFSETQ. This CDR3 has 14 residues. DNA of the CDR3: TGTGCCAGCAGCTTAGGGACAGGGGCAGATACGCAGTATTTT. It codes for CASSLGTGADTQYF.

The table lists this clonotype with a few counts. The V call is TRBV7-9, the J call TRBJ2-5, with 8 bases lining up with TRBD1. The CDR3 spans 16 residues. The germline CDR1 and CDR2 sequences are SEHNR and FQNEAQ (reference sequence). The V segment lost 7 bases and the J segment 0 bases; nucleotides outside the gene matches: 10. The DNA for the CDR3 is TGTGCCAGCACCTTTTCCAGGGGGCGAAACCAAGAGACCCAGTACTTC. Amino acid sequence: CASTFSRGRNQETQYF.